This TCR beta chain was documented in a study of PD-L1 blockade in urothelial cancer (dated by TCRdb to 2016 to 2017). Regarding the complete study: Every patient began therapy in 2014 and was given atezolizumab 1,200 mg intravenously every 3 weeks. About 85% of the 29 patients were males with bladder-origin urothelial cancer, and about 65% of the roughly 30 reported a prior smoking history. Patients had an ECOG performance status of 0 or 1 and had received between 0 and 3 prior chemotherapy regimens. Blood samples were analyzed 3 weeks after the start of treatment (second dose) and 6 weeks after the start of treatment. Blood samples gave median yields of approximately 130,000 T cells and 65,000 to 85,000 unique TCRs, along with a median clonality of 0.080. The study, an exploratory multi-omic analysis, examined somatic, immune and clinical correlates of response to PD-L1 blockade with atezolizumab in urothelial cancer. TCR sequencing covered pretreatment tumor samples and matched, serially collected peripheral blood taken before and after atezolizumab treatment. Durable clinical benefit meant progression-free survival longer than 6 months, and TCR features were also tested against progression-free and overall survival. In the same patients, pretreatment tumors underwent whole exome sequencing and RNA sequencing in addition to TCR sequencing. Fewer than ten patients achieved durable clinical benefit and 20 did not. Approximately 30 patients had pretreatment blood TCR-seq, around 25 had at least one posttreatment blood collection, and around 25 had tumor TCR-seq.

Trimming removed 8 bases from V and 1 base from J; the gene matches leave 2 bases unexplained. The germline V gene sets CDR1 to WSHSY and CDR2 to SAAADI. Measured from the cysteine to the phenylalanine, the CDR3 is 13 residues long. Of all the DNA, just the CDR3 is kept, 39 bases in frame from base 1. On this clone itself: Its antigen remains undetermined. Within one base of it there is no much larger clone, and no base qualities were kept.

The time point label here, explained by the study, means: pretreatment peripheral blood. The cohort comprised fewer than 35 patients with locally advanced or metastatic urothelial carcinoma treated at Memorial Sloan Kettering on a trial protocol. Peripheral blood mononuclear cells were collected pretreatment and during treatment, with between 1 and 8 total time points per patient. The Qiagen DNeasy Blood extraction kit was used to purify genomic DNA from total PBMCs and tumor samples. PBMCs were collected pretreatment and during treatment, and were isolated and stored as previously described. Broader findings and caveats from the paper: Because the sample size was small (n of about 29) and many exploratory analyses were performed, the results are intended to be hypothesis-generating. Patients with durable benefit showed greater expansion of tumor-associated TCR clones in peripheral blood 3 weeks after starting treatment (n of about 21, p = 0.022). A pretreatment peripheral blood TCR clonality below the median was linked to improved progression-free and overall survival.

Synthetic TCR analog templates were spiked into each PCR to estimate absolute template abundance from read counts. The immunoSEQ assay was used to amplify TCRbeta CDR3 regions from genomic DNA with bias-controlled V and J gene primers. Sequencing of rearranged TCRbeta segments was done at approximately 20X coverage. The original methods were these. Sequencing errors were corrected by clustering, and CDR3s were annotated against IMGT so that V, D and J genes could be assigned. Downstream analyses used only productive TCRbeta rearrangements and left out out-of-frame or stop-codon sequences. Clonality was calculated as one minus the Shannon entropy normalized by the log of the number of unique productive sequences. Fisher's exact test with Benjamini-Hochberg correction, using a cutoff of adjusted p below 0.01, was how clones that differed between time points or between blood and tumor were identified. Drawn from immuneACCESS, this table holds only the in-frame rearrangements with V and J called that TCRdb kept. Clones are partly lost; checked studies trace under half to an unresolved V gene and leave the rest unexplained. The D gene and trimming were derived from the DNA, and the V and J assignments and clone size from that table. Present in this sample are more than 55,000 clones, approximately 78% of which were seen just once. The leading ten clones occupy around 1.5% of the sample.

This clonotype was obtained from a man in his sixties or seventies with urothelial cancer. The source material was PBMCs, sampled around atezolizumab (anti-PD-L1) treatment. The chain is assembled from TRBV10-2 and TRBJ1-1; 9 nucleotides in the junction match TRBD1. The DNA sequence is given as TGCGCCAGCTGGGACAGGGAGAACACTGAAGCTTTCTTT. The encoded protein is CASWDRENTEAFF.